Listed below are T cell receptor beta chains from one sample, sequenced in a study of blood T cell repertoires in COVID-19. Profiled with immunoSEQ multiplex PCR; TCRdb holds only in-frame clones, not every one. The sample records 50,000 to 75,000 clones, about nine tenths being singletons. Sequenced input: peripheral blood. The receptors were sampled from a woman in her forties or fifties with active or convalescent COVID-19. CDR3s include the opening cysteine and the closing phenylalanine or tryptophan. D genes are given only for firm matches. Clone size is stated in some rows and not others, as once, few, many or a class when expanded.

>NA|TRBJ2-7|TRBV7-8|NA
CASSSMGAGSYEQYF
TGTGCCAGCAGCTCGATGGGAGCGGGCTCCTACGAGCAGTACTTC
>once|TRBJ2-3|TRBV20-1|TRBD1
CSASSGQGATDTQYF
TGCAGTGCTAGTTCGGGACAGGGGGCTACGGATACGCAGTATTTT
>NA|TRBJ2-1|TRBV6-4|TRBD1
CATLMGDRQYNEQFF
TGTGCCACCCTCATGGGGGACAGACAATACAATGAGCAGTTCTTC
>once|TRBJ2-1|TRBV2|TRBD2
CASSLAGNEQFF
TGTGCCAGCAGTCTAGCGGGGAATGAGCAGTTCTTC
>NA|TRBJ2-5|TRBV7-3|NA
CASSRQGGRETQYF
TGTGCCAGCTCGAGACAGGGTGGGAGGGAGACCCAGTACTTC
>NA|TRBJ2-1|TRBV9|TRBD2
CASSGLGSSYNEQFF
TGTGCCAGCAGTGGACTAGGAAGCTCCTACAATGAGCAGTTCTTC
>NA|TRBJ2-7|TRBV7-9|NA
CASSPNSPTEQYF
TGTGCCAGCAGCCCCAACTCCCCCACCGAGCAGTACTTC
>few|TRBJ1-1|TRBV7-2|NA
CASSLIQGLGAFF
TGTGCCAGCAGCTTGATACAGGGCTTGGGGGCTTTCTTT
>NA|TRBJ1-6|TRBV11-2|NA
CASSLDPGWTSPLHF
TGTGCCAGCAGCTTAGATCCGGGGTGGACGTCACCCCTCCACTTT
>NA|TRBJ2-7|TRBV28|NA
CASSLRTSAGTSNEQYF
TGTGCCAGCAGTTTGAGGACAAGTGCAGGTACATCAAACGAGCAGTACTTC
>NA|TRBJ1-2|TRBV9|TRBD1
CASSVGGTGDNYGYTF
TGTGCCAGCAGCGTGGGAGGGACAGGGGACAACTACGGCTACACCTTC
>NA|TRBJ2-7|TRBV19|TRBD1
CASSIGTGAYEQYF
TGTGCCAGTAGTATCGGGACAGGAGCCTACGAGCAGTACTTC
>NA|TRBJ1-1|TRBV6-6|TRBD1
CASRGQGDPNTEAFF
TGTGCCAGCAGGGGACAGGGGGATCCGAACACTGAAGCTTTCTTT
>NA|TRBJ2-1|TRBV13|NA
CASSPQGGLNEQFF
TGTGCCAGCAGCCCCCAGGGGGGATTAAATGAGCAGTTCTTC
>NA|TRBJ1-6|TRBV27|TRBD1
CASSLDRGGPNSPLHF
TGTGCCAGCAGCTTGGACAGGGGAGGTCCGAATTCACCCCTCCACTTT
>NA|TRBJ2-7|TRBV2|NA
CASSIAPRDSYEQYF
TGTGCCAGCAGTATCGCCCCGCGGGACTCCTACGAGCAGTACTTC
>medium-sized|TRBJ2-3|TRBV7-8|NA
CASRGEDSTDTQYF
TGTGCCAGCAGAGGCGAGGATAGCACAGATACGCAGTATTTT
>NA|TRBJ1-5|TRBV19|TRBD1
CASSMTQQGGQPQHF
TGTGCCAGTAGTATGACCCAACAGGGGGGTCAGCCCCAGCATTTT
>once|TRBJ2-1|TRBV6-1|TRBD1
CASSDRGLYNEQFF
TGTGCCAGCAGTGACAGGGGGCTCTACAATGAGCAGTTCTTC
>NA|TRBJ2-5|TRBV6-1|NA
CASSDTYRRGRETQYF
TGTGCCAGCAGTGACACCTACCGGAGGGGTAGGGAGACCCAGTACTTC
>NA|TRBJ2-5|TRBV6-1|NA
CASSELGARVVETQYF
TGTGCCAGCAGTGAATTGGGGGCGCGAGTCGTGGAGACCCAGTACTTC
>NA|TRBJ2-1|TRBV2|NA
CASSEFRYNEQFF
TGTGCCAGCAGTGAATTCCGTTACAATGAGCAGTTCTTC
>NA|TRBJ2-1|TRBV2|NA
CASTPSTRGSYNEQFF
TGTGCCAGCACCCCCTCGACAAGGGGGTCCTACAATGAGCAGTTCTTC
>NA|TRBJ1-3|TRBV5-6|NA
CASSLASGTGNTIYF
TGTGCCAGCAGCTTGGCCTCGGGGACTGGAAACACCATATATTTT
>NA|TRBJ1-1|TRBV9|NA
CASSPQGMNTEAFF
TGTGCCAGCAGCCCCCAGGGCATGAACACTGAAGCTTTCTTT
>once|TRBJ2-5|TRBV24-1|TRBD2
CATSDSGRGETQYF
TGTGCCACCAGCGATAGCGGGAGAGGGGAGACCCAGTACTTC
>NA|TRBJ1-5|TRBV18|NA
CASSPFDRSHNQPQHF
TGTGCCAGCTCACCCTTTGACAGGTCGCACAATCAGCCCCAGCATTTT
>NA|TRBJ1-2|TRBV6-4|NA
CASSDSNGRKEEVNGYTF
TGTGCCAGCAGTGACTCGAATGGGAGAAAGGAGGAAGTGAATGGCTACACCTTC
>few|TRBJ1-2|TRBV27|TRBD1
CASSWGTGGVYGYTF
TGTGCCAGCAGTTGGGGGACAGGGGGCGTCTATGGCTACACCTTC
>NA|TRBJ2-7|TRBV5-1|TRBD1
CASSFRPGQGAVSYEQYF
TGCGCCAGCAGCTTCCGGCCGGGACAGGGGGCCGTGTCCTACGAGCAGTACTTC
>NA|TRBJ2-1|TRBV9|NA
CASSPVGVKDQVQFF
TGTGCCAGCAGCCCAGTGGGAGTTAAGGACCAAGTACAGTTCTTC
>NA|TRBJ1-2|TRBV20-1|NA
CSARVTGSDTF
TGCAGTGCTAGAGTAACGGGGAGTGACACCTTC
>NA|TRBJ1-2|TRBV4-2|NA
CASSQVRSGSGVYGYTF
TGTGCCAGCAGCCAAGTCCGGTCGGGATCTGGGGTTTATGGCTACACCTTC
>NA|TRBJ2-7|TRBV18|TRBD1
CASSPDAGGSYEQYF
TGTGCCAGCTCACCGGACGCAGGGGGCTCCTACGAGCAGTACTTC
>NA|TRBJ2-5|TRBV5-1|NA
CASSLGPETGSTETQYF
TGCGCCAGCAGCTTGGGACCGGAGACAGGTTCCACAGAGACCCAGTACTTC
>NA|TRBJ2-7|TRBV18|NA
CASSSSYEQYF
TGTGCCAGCTCATCTTCCTACGAGCAGTACTTC
>NA|TRBJ2-2|TRBV23-1|NA
CASRGQGPGELFF
TGCGCCAGCAGGGGGCAAGGCCCCGGGGAGCTGTTTTTT
>NA|TRBJ2-5|TRBV30|TRBD1
CAWSTKGQGGRTQYF
TGTGCCTGGAGTACCAAGGGACAGGGAGGGAGGACCCAGTACTTC
>once|TRBJ2-2|TRBV7-6|NA
CASSLGHGELFF
TGTGCCAGCAGCTTAGGTCACGGGGAGCTGTTTTTT
>NA|TRBJ2-1|TRBV7-2|NA
CASSLFGGGYNEQFF
TGTGCCAGCAGCTTATTTGGGGGAGGCTACAATGAGCAGTTCTTC
>NA|TRBJ2-7|TRBV11-2|NA
CASSLDRGTYSYEQYF
TGTGCCAGCAGCTTAGATAGGGGGACATACTCCTACGAGCAGTACTTC
>NA|TRBJ2-2|TRBV19|NA
CASRLDTGELFF
TGTGCCAGTAGACTAGACACCGGGGAGCTGTTTTTT
>once|TRBJ2-7|TRBV19|NA
CASSMGFRGHQYF
TGTGCCAGTAGTATGGGTTTCAGGGGTCATCAGTACTTC
>NA|TRBJ1-5|TRBV27|NA
CASSFNRVEQPQHF
TGTGCCAGCAGTTTTAACAGGGTAGAACAGCCCCAGCATTTT
>NA|TRBJ1-1|TRBV11-2|NA
CASSLDPGQTTEAFF
TGTGCCAGCAGCTTAGATCCAGGCCAAACGACTGAAGCTTTCTTT
>NA|TRBJ1-1|TRBV4-2|TRBD1
CASSHLQGTEAFF
TGTGCCAGCAGCCACCTACAGGGGACTGAAGCTTTCTTT
>NA|TRBJ1-4|TRBV10-2|TRBD1
CASRTGTGSSGNEKLFF
TGCGCCAGCAGGACAGGGACAGGTTCGAGCGGGAATGAAAAACTGTTTTTT
>once|TRBJ1-2|TRBV2|NA
CASSLALVYGYTF
TGTGCCAGCAGTTTGGCTCTTGTCTATGGCTACACCTTC
>NA|TRBJ2-7|TRBV7-9|TRBD1
CASSSGTGRPSYEQYF
TGTGCCAGCAGCTCAGGGACAGGGAGGCCCTCCTACGAGCAGTACTTC
>once|TRBJ1-2|TRBV20-1|NA
CSAARTGGYTF
TGCAGTGCCGCCAGAACAGGGGGCTACACCTTC
>NA|TRBJ2-7|TRBV3-1/TRBV3-2|NA
CASSQVGLGYEQYF
TGTGCCAGCAGCCAAGTTGGTCTAGGCTACGAGCAGTACTTC
>NA|TRBJ2-6|TRBV6-7|TRBD1
CASSYANRDRGPLSGANVLTF
TGTGCCAGCAGTTACGCAAACCGGGACAGGGGGCCTCTCTCTGGGGCCAACGTCCTGACTTTC
>NA|TRBJ1-5|TRBV12-3/TRBV12-4|NA
CASSNMDQPQHF
TGTGCCAGCAGCAACATGGATCAGCCCCAGCATTTT
>NA|TRBJ2-1|TRBV6-6|NA
CASSYPSGGGLGEQFF
TGTGCCAGCAGTTACCCCTCGGGCGGGGGCCTAGGTGAGCAGTTCTTC
>NA|TRBJ2-7|TRBV4-1|NA
CASSQPDTYEQYF
TGCGCCAGCAGCCAACCGGACACCTACGAGCAGTACTTC
>NA|TRBJ1-1|TRBV3-1/TRBV3-2|NA
CASTAGRPPWNTEAFF
TGTGCCAGCACCGCGGGACGCCCCCCTTGGAACACTGAAGCTTTCTTT
>many|TRBJ1-6|TRBV27|TRBD1
CASSPRGRDSPLHF
TGTGCCAGCAGTCCCAGGGGGCGCGATTCACCCCTCCACTTT